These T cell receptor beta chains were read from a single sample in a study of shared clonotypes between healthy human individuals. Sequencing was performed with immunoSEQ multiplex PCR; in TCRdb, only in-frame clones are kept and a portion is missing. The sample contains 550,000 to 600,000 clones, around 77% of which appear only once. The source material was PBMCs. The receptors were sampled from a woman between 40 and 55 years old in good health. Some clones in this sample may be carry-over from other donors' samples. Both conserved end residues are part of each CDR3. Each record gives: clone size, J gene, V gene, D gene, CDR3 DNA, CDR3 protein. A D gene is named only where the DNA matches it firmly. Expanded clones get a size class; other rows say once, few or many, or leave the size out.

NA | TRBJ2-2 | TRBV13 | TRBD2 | TGTGCCAGCAGCCCTCTTACTAGCGACGGGGAGCTGTTTTTT | CASSPLTSDGELFF
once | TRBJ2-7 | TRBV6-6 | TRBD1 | TGTGCCAGCAGCCCCAAGGGGGACAGGGGGATTGAAGGGCAGTACTTC | CASSPKGDRGIEGQYF
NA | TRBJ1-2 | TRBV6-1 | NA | TGTGCCAGCAGTGTCGACCTCTATGGCTACACCTTC | CASSVDLYGYTF
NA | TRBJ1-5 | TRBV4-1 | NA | TGCGCCAGCAGCCAAGGGGGAGGGACCAATCAGCCCCAGCATTTT | CASSQGGGTNQPQHF
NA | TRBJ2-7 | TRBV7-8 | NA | TGTGCCAGCAGCTTAGGACCGATATACGAGCAGTACTTC | CASSLGPIYEQYF
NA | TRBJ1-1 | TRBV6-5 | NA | TGTGCCAGCAGTTACCATGAGGGAATCACTGAAGCTTTCTTT | CASSYHEGITEAFF
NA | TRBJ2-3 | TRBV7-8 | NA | TGTGCCAGCAGCACATTTCCGGCGTCTAGCACAGATACGCAGTATTTT | CASSTFPASSTDTQYF
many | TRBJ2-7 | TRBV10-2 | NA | TGCGCCAGCAGTGAGTCAGGCAGAGAAACAACCTACGAGCAGTACTTC | CASSESGRETTYEQYF
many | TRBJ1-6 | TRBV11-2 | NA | TGTGCCAGCAGCTTAGGGACCTCACCCCTCCACTTT | CASSLGTSPLHF
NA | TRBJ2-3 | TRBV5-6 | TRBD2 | TGTGCCAGCAGCCCCGGGACTAGCGGGGTGAGCACAGATACGCAGTATTTT | CASSPGTSGVSTDTQYF
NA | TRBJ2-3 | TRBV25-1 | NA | TGTGCCAGCAGTCCACTAACTAGGGGTATCGAAGATACGCAGTATTTT | CASSPLTRGIEDTQYF
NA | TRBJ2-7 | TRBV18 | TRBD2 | TGTGCCAGCTCACCTCTAGCGGGAGAAGAGCAGTACTTC | CASSPLAGEEQYF
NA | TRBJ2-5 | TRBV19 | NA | TGTGCCAGTAGTCTCGGGAACCAAGAGACCCAGTACTTC | CASSLGNQETQYF
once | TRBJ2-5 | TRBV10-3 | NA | TGTGCCATTGCCTATTCGCGGGAGACCCAGTACTTC | CAIAYSRETQYF
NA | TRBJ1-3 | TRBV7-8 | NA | TGTGCCAGCAGTCTCTCGGGGGGAAACACCATATATTTT | CASSLSGGNTIYF
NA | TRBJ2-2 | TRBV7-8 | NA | TGTGCCAGCAGCTTATTGGACACAGGCACCGGGGAGCTGTTTTTT | CASSLLDTGTGELFF
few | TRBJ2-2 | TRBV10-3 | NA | TGTGCCATCAGGGGCTATAACACCGGGGAGCTGTTTTTT | CAIRGYNTGELFF
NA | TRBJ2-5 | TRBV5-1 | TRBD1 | TGCGCCAGCAGCTTGGGCAACAGGGGCCAAGAGACCCAGTACTTC | CASSLGNRGQETQYF
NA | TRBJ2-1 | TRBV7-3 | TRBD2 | TGTGCCAGCAGCTTAATCGCGTCTAGCGGGAGGGAGAAATATGAGCAGTTCTTC | CASSLIASSGREKYEQFF
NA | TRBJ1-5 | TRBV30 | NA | TGTGCTTGGAGTGCAGGGCTTGGCAATCAGCCCCAGCATTTT | CAWSAGLGNQPQHF
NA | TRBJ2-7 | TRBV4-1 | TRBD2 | TGCGCCAGCAGCCAAGTTTTAGCGGGAACCCTCGAGCAGTACTTC | CASSQVLAGTLEQYF
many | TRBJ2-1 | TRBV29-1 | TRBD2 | TGCAGCGTTGAGGGACTAGTTCCCTCCTACAATGAGCAGTTCTTC | CSVEGLVPSYNEQFF
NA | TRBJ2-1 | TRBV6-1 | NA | TGTGCCAGCAGTGTATGGGGCTACAATGAGCAGTTCTTC | CASSVWGYNEQFF
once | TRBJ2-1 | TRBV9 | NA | TGTGCCAGCAGCGTAGTGGGGACCAACAATGAGCAGTTCTTC | CASSVVGTNNEQFF
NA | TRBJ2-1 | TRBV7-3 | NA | TGTGCCAGCAGCCCCCTAGGTAGCGGAGGGAGGTACAATGAGCAGTTCTTC | CASSPLGSGGRYNEQFF
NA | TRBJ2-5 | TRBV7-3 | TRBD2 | TGTGCCAGCAGCTTAGCGGGACTAGGGGGAGGAGAGACCCAGTACTTC | CASSLAGLGGGETQYF
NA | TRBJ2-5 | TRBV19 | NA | TGTGCCAGTAGTATCCCGACAGACCCAGAGACCCAGTACTTC | CASSIPTDPETQYF
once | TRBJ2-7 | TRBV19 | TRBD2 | TGTGCCAGTAGTATTAGCGGGAGTACGGGCGAGCAGTACTTC | CASSISGSTGEQYF
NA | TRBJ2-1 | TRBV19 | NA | TGTGCCAGTAGCCTTACCTACCTAGTGGCCGAGCAGTTCTTC | CASSLTYLVAEQFF
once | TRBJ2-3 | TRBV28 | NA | TGTGCCAGCAGTTCCCGACAGGCAGATACGCAGTATTTT | CASSSRQADTQYF
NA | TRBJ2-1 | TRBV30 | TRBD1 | TGTGCCTGGAGGGCTAGGACGGGACAGTCGGAAGAGCAGTTCTTC | CAWRARTGQSEEQFF
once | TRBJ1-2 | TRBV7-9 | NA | TGTGCCAGCAGCCAGGGCTATGGCTACACCTTC | CASSQGYGYTF
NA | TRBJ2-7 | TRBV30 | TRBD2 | TGTGCCTGGAGTGATTTGGCGGGAGGGCCCTTGAGAGTCGAGCAGTACTTC | CAWSDLAGGPLRVEQYF
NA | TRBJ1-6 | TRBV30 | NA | TGTGCCTGGACCCCAGGGGTGGGTTCACCCCTCCACTTT | CAWTPGVGSPLHF
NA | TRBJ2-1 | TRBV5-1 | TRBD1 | TGCGCCAGCAGCTTGCCGGGGACAGTGTACAATGAGCAGTTCTTC | CASSLPGTVYNEQFF
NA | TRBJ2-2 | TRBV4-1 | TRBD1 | TGCGCCAGCAGCCCCCTTAACAGGGGGCGGACCGGGGAGCTGTTTTTT | CASSPLNRGRTGELFF
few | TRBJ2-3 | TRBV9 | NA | TGTGCCAGCAGCGTCTCTAGCGGCACAGATACGCAGTATTTT | CASSVSSGTDTQYF
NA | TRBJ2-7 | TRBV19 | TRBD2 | TGTGCCAGTAGAAAAGCAGCGGGAGGCGAGCAGTACTTC | CASRKAAGGEQYF
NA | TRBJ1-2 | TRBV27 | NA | TGTGCCAGCAGTTTTAGGGAAGGGGCCAGGAGTGGCTACACCTTC | CASSFREGARSGYTF
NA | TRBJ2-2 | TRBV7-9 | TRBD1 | TGTGCCAGCAGCTCCGGGACAGCGAACACCGGGGAGCTGTTTTTT | CASSSGTANTGELFF
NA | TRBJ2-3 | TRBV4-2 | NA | TGTGCCAGCAGCCAAGATCTGGTAGATACGCAGTATTTT | CASSQDLVDTQYF
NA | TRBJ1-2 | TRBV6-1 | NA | TGTGCCAGCAGTGAAAGGGCCACCTATGGCTACACCTTC | CASSERATYGYTF
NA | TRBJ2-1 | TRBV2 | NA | TGTGCCAGCAGTGAAGGAACCGACAATGAGCAGTTCTTC | CASSEGTDNEQFF
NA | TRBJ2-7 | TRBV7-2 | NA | TGTGCCAGCAGCTTTTCCAGGGCCTCCTACGAGCAGTACTTC | CASSFSRASYEQYF
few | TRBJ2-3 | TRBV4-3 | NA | TGCGCCAGCAGCCAAGAAAGGACAGACACAGATACGCAGTATTTT | CASSQERTDTDTQYF
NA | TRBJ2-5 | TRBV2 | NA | TGTGCCAGCAGTGGATGGGGAGAAGAGACCCAGTACTTC | CASSGWGEETQYF
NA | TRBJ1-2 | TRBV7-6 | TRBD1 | TGTGCCAGCAGCTTATATAACTCGGGACAGGGTAACGGCTACACCTTC | CASSLYNSGQGNGYTF
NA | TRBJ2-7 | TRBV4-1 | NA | TGCGCCAGCAGCCCAGATTGGGGGAGCCCACTCTACGAGCAGTACTTC | CASSPDWGSPLYEQYF
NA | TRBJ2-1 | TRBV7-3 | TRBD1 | TGTGCCAGCAGCAACACAGGGGCCTCCTACAATGAGCAGTTCTTC | CASSNTGASYNEQFF
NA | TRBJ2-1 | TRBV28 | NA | TGTGCCAGCAGTTTAGCGCCTATTTCCTACAATGAGCAGTTCTTC | CASSLAPISYNEQFF
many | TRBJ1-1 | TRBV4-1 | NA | TGCGCCAGCAGGGGTTTATACAGACGGACTGAAGCTTTCTTT | CASRGLYRRTEAFF
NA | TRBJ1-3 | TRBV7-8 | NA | TGTGCCAGCAGCGACTCGACAATCTCTGGAAACACCATATATTTT | CASSDSTISGNTIYF
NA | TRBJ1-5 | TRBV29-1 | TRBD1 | TGCAGCGTTGCAACACAGGGGGCAGATCAGCCCCAGCATTTT | CSVATQGADQPQHF
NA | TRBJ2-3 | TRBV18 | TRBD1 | TGTGCCAGCTCACCCAACCCGGGACAGGGTACAGATACGCAGTATTTT | CASSPNPGQGTDTQYF
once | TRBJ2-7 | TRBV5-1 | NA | TGCGCCAGCAGCTGGGTGGGCTACGAGCAGTACTTC | CASSWVGYEQYF